A single TCR beta chain is shown here with its context. Its specificity is not known. These data belong to a study of T cell responses to AZD1222 COVID-19 vaccine. Overall study findings and caveats: The reported proportion of spike-specific TCRs targeting unmutated variant regions was nearly half.

Assay: immunoSEQ multiplex PCR; the TCRdb copy retains only in-frame clones and omits some. The sample records some 54,000 clones, 80% to 90% being singletons. This TCR came from an adult in good health. This material consisted of peripheral blood, taken on day 0 of AZD1222 vaccination.

DNA for the CDR3: TGTGCCAGCACGGGAGGACAGGGGTTGAACACTGAAGCTTTCTTT. Protein sequence: CASTGGQGLNTEAFF. This chain links TRBV28 with TRBJ1-1, with TRBD1 identical over 9 bases. The ends lost 7 bases at V and 0 bases at J; junction bases unmatched: 6. The CDR3 extends over 15 amino acids. The germline V gene has CDR1 MDHEN and CDR2 SYDVKM.